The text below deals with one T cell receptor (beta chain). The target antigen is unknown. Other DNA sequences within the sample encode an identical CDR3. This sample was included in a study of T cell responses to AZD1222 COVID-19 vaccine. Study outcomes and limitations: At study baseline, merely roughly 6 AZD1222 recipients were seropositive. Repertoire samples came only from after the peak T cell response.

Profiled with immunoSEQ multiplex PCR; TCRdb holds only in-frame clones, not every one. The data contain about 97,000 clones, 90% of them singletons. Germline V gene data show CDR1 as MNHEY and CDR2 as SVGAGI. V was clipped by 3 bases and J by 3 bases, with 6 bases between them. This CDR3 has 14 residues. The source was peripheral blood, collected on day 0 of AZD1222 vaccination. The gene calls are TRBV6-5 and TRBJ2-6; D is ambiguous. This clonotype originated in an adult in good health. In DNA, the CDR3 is TGTGCCAGCAGTTATGTCGGTGGGGCCAACGTCCTGACTTTC. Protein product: CASSYVGGANVLTF.